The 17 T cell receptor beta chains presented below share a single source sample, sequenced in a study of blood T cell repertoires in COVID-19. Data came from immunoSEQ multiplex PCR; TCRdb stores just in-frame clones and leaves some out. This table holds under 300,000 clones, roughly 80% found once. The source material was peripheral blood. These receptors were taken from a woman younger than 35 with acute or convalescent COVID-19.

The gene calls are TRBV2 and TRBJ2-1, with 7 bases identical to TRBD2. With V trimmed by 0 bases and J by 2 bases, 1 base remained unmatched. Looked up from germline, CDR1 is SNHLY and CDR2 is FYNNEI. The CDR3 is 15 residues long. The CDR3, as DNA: TGTGCCAGCAGTGAAGCGGGAGGGCCCTACAATGAGCAGTTCTTC. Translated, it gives CASSEAGGPYNEQFF.

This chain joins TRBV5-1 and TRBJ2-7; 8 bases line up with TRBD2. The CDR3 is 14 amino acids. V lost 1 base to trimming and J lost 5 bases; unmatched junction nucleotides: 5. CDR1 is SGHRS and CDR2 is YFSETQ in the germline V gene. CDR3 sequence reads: CASSLPGGNHEQYF. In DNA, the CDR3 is TGCGCCAGCAGCTTGCCGGGAGGGAACCACGAGCAGTACTTC.

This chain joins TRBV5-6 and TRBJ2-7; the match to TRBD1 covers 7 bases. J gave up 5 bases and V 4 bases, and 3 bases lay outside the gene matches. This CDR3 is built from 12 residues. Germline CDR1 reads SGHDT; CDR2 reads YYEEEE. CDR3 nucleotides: TGTGCCAGCAGCGGACAGGCCCACGAGCAGTACTTC. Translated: CASSGQAHEQYF.

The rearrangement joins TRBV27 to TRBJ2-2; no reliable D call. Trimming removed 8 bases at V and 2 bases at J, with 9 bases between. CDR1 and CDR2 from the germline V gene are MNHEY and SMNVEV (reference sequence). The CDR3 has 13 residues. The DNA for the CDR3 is TGTGCCAGCGGAGCAGAAAACACCGGGGAGCTGTTTTTT. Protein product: CASGAENTGELFF.

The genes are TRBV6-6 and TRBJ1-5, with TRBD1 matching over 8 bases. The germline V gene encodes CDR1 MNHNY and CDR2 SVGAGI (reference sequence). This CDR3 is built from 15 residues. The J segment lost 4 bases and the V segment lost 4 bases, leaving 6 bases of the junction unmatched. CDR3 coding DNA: TGTGCCAGCAGTTTCTACCAGGGGGCGAATCAGCCCCAGCATTTT. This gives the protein CASSFYQGANQPQHF.

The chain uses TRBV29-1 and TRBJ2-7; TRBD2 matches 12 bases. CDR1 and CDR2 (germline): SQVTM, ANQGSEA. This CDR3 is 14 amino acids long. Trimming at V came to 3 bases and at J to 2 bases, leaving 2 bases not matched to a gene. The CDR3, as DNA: TGCAGCGTTGACGGACTAGCGGGGACCTACGAGCAGTACTTC. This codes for CSVDGLAGTYEQYF.

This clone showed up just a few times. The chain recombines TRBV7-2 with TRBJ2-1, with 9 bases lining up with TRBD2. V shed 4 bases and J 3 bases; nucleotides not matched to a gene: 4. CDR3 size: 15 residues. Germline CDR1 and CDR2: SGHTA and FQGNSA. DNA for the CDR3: TGTGCCAGCAGCTCGGGACTAGCCCTCTACAATGAGCAGTTCTTC. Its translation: CASSSGLALYNEQFF. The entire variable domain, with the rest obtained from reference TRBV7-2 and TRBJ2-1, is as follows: GAGVSQSPSNKVTEKGKDVELRCDPISGHTALYWYRQSLGQGLEFLIYFQGNSAPDKSGLPSDRFSAERTGGSVSTLTIQRTQQEDSAVYLCASSSGLALYNEQFFGPGTRLTVL.

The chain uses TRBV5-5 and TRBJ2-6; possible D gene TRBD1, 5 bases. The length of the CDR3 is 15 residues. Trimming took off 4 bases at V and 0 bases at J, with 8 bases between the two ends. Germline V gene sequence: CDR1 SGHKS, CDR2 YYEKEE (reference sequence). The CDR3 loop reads CASSPGHSGANVLTF. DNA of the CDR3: TGTGCCAGCAGCCCCGGACACTCTGGGGCCAACGTCCTGACTTTC.

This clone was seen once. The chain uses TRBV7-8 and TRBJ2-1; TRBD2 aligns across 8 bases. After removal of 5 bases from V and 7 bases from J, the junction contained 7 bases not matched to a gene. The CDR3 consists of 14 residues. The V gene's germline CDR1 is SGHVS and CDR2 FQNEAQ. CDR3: CASSPGGGPNEQFF. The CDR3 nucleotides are TGTGCCAGCAGCCCCGGGGGGGGGCCAAATGAGCAGTTCTTC.

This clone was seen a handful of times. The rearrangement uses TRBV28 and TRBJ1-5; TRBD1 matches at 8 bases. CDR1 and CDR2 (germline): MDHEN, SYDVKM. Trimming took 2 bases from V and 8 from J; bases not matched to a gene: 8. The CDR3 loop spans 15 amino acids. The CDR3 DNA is TGTGCCAGCAGTTTAGGGGGACAGGACGGCAAGCCCCAGCATTTT. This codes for CASSLGGQDGKPQHF.

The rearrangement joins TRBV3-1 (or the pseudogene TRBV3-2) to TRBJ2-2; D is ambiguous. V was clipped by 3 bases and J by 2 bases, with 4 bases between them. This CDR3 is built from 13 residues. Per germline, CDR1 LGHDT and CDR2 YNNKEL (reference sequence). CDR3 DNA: TGTGCCAGCAGCCATATAAACACCGGGGAGCTGTTTTTT. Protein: CASSHINTGELFF.

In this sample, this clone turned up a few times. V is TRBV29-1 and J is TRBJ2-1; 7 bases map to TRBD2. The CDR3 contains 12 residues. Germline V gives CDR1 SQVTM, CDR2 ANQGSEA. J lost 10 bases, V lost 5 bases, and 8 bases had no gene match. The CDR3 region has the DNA TGCAGCGTTTCTCTCCGGGACTACGAGCAGTTCTTC. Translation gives CSVSLRDYEQFF.

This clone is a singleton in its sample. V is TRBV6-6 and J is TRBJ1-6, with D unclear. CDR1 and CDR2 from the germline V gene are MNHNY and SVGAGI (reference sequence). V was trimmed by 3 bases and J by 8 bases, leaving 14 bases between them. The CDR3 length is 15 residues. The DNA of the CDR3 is TGTGCCAGCAGTTATGAAGCGGCACCGGATTCACCCCTCCACTTT. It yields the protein CASSYEAAPDSPLHF.

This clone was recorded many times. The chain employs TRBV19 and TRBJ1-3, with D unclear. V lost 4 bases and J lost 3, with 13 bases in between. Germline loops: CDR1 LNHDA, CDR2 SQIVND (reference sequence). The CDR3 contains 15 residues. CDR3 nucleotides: TGTGCCAGTAGTACGGAGGAAGCTATTGGAAACACCATATATTTT. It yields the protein CASSTEEAIGNTIYF.

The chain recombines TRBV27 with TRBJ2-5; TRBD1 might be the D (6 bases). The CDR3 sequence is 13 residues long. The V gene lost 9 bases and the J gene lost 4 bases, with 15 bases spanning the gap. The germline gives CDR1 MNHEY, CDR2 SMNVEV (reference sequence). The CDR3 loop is CARRGRGRETQYF. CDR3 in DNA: TGTGCCAGGAGGGGCAGGGGAAGAGAGACCCAGTACTTC.

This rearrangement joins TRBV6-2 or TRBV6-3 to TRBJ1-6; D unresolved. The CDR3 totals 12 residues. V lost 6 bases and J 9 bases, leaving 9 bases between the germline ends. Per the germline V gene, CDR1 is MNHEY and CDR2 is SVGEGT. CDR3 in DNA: TGTGCCAGCAGCCTGTATCCTTCACCCCTCCACTTT. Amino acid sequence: CASSLYPSPLHF.

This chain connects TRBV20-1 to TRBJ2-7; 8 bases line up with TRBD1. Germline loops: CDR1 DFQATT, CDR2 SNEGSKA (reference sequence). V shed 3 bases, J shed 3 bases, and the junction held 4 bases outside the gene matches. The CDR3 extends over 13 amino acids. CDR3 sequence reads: CSASKQGVYEQYF. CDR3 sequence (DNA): TGCAGTGCTAGTAAACAGGGGGTCTACGAGCAGTACTTC.